This T cell receptor beta chain was found in a study of CD8+ T cells in alopecia areata. Treatment in this sample: oral pan-JAK inhibitor, 5-10 mg twice daily. Remarks on this clone: The target antigen is unknown.

The study, taken as a whole, reports: Compared with normal scalp, lesional scalp had higher clonality and more expanded CD8+ clones. Scalp clonality and expanded CD8+ clones among the top 100 were significantly decreased by tofacitinib.

Extracted RNA was reverse transcribed into cDNA, the sequencing template. TCRdb's table, derived via immunoSEQ multiplex PCR, lists solely in-frame clones and lacks some. The sample lists 90,000 to 150,000 clones, about half occurring once. CDR1 and CDR2 (germline): SGHKS, YYEKEE (reference sequence). This CDR3 region has 15 residues. J lost 7 bases, V lost 3 bases, and 7 bases had no gene match. Sequenced material: CD4+ T cells sorted from blood, taken at week 4, from a patient treated with tofacitinib. The receptor was derived from a human donor with alopecia areata. The J gene is TRBJ1-4, the V gene TRBV5-5, with TRBD1 matching over 9 bases. This CDR3 reads CASSYTPDRGEKLFF. The CDR3 DNA is TGTGCCAGCAGCTATACGCCGGACAGGGGTGAAAAACTGTTTTTT.